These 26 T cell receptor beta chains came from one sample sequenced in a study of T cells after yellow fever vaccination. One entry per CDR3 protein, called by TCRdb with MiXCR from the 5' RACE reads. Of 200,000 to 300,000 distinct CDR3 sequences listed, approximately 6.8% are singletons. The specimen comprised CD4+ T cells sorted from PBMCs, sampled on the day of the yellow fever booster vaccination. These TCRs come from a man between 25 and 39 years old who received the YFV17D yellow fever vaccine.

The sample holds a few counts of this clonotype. CDR3 nucleotides: TGTGCCACCAGTGGAACCACAGAGCTCTTATACTTC. Residues: CATSGTTELLYF. The chain carries TRBV24-1 and TRBJ2-5, with D uncertain. This CDR3 comprises 12 residues. V lost 5 bases, J lost 14 bases, and 17 bases lay in between. Germline V gene sequence: CDR1 KGHDR, CDR2 SFDVKD.

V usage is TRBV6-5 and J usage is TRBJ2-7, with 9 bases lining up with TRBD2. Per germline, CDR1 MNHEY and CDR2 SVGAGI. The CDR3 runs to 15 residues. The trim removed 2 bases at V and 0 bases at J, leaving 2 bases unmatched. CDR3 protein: CASSYAGGSSYEQYF. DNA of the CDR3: TGTGCCAGCAGTTACGCGGGAGGGAGCTCCTACGAGCAGTACTTC.

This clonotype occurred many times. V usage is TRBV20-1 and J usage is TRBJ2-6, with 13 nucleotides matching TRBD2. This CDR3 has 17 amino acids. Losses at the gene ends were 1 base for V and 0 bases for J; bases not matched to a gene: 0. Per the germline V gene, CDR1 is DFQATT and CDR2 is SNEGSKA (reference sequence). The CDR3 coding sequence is TGCAGTGCTAGAGGGACTAGCGGGAGCTCTGGGGCCAACGTCCTGACTTTC. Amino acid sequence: CSARGTSGSSGANVLTF.

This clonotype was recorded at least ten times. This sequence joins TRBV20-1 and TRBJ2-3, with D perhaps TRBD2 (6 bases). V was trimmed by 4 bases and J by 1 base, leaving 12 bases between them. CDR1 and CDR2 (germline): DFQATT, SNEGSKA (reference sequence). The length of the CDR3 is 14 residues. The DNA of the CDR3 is TGCAGTGCTAAACCGGGGGAGGGCACAGATACGCAGTATTTT. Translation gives CSAKPGEGTDTQYF.

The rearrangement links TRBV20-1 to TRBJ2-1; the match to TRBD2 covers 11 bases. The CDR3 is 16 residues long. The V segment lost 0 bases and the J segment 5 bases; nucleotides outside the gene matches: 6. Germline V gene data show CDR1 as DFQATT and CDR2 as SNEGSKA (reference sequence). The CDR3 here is CSARDPLTSGDNEQFF. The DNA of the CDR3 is TGCAGTGCTAGAGATCCCCTGACTAGCGGGGACAATGAGCAGTTCTTC.

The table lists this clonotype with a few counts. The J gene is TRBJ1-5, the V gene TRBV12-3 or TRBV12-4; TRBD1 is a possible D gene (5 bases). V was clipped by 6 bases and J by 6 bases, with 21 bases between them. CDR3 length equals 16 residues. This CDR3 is CASSRDDSALGQPQHF. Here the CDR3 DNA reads TGTGCCAGCAGCCGAGACGACAGTGCCCTCGGTCAGCCCCAGCATTTT.

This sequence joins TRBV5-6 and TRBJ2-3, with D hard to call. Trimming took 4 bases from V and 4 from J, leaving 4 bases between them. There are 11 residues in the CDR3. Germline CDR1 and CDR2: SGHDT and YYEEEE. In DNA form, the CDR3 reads TGTGCCAGCAGCGCGTCAGATACGCAGTATTTT. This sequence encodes CASSASDTQYF.

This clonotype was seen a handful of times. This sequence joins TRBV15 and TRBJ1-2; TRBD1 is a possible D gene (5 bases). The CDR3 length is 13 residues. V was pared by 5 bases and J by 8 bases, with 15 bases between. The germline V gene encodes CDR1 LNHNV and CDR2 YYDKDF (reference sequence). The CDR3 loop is CATSPELRGGYTF. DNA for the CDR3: TGTGCCACCAGCCCAGAGCTCCGGGGGGGCTACACCTTC.

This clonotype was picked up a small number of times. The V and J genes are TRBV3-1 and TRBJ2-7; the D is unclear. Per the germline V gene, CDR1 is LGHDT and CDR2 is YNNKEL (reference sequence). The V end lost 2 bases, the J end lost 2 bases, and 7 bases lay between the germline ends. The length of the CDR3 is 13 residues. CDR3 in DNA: TGTGCCAGCAGCCAAAGCGAGGCCTACGAGCAGTACTTC. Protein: CASSQSEAYEQYF.

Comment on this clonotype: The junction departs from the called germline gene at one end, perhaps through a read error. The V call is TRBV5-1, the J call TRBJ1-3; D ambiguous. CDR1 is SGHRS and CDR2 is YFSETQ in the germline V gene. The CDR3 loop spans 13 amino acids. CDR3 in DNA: TGCGCCAGCAGAGAGGACTCTGGAAACACCACATATTTT. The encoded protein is CASREDSGNTTYF.

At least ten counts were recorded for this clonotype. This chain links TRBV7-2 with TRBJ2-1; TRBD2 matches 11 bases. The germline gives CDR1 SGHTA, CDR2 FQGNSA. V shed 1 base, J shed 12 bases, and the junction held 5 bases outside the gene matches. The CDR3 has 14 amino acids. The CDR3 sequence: CASSLVAGGRAQFF. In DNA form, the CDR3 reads TGTGCCAGCAGCTTAGTAGCGGGAGGGCGGGCGCAGTTCTTC.

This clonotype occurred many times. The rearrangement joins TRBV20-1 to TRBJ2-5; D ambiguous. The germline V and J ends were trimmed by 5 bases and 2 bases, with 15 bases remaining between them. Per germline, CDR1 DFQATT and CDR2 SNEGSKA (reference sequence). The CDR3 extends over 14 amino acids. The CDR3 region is CSAPSIGKQETQYF. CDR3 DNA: TGCAGTGCTCCATCTATAGGGAAACAAGAGACCCAGTACTTC.

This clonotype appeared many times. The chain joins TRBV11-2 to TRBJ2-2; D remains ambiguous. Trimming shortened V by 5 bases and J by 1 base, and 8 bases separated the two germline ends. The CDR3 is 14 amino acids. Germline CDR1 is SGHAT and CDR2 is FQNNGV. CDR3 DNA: TGTGCCAGCAGCCAGAACTGGAACACCGGGGAGCTGTTTTTT. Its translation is CASSQNWNTGELFF.

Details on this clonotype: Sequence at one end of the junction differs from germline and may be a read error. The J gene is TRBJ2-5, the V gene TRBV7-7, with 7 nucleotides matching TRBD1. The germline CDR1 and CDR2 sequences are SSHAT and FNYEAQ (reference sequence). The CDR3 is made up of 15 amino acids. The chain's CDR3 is CASSHRQGPQETQYF. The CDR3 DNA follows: TGTGCTAGCAGCCACCGACAGGGTCCCCAAGAGACCCAGTACTTC.

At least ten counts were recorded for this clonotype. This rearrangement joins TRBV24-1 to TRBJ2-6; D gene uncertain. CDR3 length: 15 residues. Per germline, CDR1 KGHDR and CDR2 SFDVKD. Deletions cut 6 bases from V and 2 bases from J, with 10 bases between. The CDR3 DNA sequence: TGTGCCACCAGTAGTGGAGAAGCTGGGGCCAACGTCCTGACTTTC. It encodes CATSSGEAGANVLTF.

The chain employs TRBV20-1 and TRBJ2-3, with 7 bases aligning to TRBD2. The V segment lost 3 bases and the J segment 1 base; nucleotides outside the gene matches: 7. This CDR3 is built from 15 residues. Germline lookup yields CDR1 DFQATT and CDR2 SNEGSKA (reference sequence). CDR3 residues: CSASSFAGGTDTQYF. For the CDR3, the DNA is TGCAGTGCTAGCTCCTTTGCGGGAGGCACAGATACGCAGTATTTT.

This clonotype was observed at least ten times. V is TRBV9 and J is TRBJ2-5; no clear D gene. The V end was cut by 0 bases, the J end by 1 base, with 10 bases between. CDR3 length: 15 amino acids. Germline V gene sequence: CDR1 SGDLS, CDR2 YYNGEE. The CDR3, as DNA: TGTGCCAGCAGCGTAGACGCCAGACCCCAAGAGACCCAGTACTTC. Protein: CASSVDARPQETQYF. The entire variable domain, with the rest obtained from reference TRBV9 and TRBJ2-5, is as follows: DSGVTQTPKHLITATGQRVTLRCSPRSGDLSVYWYQQSLDQGLQFLIQYYNGEERAKGNILERFSAQQFPDLHSELNLSSLELGDSALYFCASSVDARPQETQYFGPGTRLLVL.

Here the CDR3 reads CASSEGQYGYTF. The DNA for the CDR3 is TGTGCCAGCTCAGAAGGACAGTATGGCTACACCTTC. The chain employs TRBV18 and TRBJ1-2; possibly TRBD1 for D (6 bases). This CDR3 comprises 12 residues. The germline V gene encodes CDR1 KGHSH and CDR2 LQKENI. The V end lost 5 bases, the J end lost 5 bases, and 9 bases lay between the germline ends.

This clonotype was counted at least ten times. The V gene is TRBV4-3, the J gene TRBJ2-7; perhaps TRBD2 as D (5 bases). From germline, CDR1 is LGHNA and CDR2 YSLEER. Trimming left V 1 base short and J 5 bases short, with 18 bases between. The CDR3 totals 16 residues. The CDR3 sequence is CASSQVLGGAGNEQYF. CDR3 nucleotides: TGCGCCAGCAGCCAAGTCCTAGGCGGAGCCGGGAACGAGCAGTACTTC.

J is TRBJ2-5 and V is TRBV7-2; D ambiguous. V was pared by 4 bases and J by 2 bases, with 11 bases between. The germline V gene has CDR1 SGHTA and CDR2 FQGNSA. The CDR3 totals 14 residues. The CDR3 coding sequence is TGTGCCAGCAGCTCCCAGATGGGACAAGAGACCCAGTACTTC. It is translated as CASSSQMGQETQYF.

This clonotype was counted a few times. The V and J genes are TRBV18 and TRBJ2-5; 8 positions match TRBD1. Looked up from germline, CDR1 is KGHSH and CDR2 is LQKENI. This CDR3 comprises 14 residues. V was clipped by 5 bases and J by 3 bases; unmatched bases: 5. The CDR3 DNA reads TGTGCCAGCTCATTTTCGACAGGGGAAGAGACCCAGTACTTC. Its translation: CASSFSTGEETQYF.

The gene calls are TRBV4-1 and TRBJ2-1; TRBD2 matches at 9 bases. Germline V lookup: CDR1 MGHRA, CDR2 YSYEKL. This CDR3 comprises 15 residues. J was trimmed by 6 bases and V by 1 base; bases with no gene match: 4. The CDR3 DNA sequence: TGCGCCAGCAGCCAAGCTAGCGGGAACCGCAATGAGCAGTTCTTC. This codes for CASSQASGNRNEQFF.

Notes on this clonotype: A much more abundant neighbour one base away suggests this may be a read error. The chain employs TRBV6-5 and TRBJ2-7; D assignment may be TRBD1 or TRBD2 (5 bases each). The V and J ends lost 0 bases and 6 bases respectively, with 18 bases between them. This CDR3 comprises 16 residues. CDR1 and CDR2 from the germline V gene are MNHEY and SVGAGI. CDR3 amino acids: CASSYSPGPSPCEQYF. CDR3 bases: TGTGCCAGCAGTTACTCTCCGGGACCTAGCCCCTGCGAGCAGTACTTC.

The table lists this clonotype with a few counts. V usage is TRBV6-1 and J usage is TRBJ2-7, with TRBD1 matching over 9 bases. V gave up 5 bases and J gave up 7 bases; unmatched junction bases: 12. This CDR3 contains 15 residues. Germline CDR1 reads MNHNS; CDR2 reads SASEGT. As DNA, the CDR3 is TGTGCCAGCAGTACCCCGGGACAGGGATGGTGGGAGCAGTACTTC. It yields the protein CASSTPGQGWWEQYF.

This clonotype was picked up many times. The CDR3 reads CATSRASGRSTDTQYF. The CDR3 nucleotides are TGTGCCACCAGCAGAGCTAGCGGGAGGAGCACAGATACGCAGTATTTT. The rearrangement links TRBV15 to TRBJ2-3; 11 nucleotides match TRBD2. CDR3 length equals 16 residues. Per germline, CDR1 LNHNV and CDR2 YYDKDF (reference sequence). J gave up 0 bases and V 1 base, and 0 bases lay outside the gene matches.

CDR3 coding DNA: TGTGCCACCACGAGCGGGACCTACAATGAGCAGTTCTTC. This translates into CATTSGTYNEQFF. J is TRBJ2-1 and V is TRBV15, with 7 nucleotides matching TRBD2. Trimming cost V 7 bases and J 2 bases; bases outside gene matches: 2. CDR3 size: 13 residues. The V gene's germline CDR1 is LNHNV and CDR2 YYDKDF (reference sequence).